The clone carrying this T cell receptor beta chain was recorded a few times. As yet, its antigen is unknown. This entry is derived from a study of molecular identifiers for immune sequencing clone quantification. Overall study results and limits: Clones of above 20 RNA copies carried over 98% of effector molecules; in naive cells they carried under 1%. Barcodes shared by identical TCR molecules could lead to underestimated sizes of highly expanded clones.

Per germline, CDR1 LNHDA and CDR2 SQIVND (reference sequence). Trimming pared 3 bases from V and 7 bases from J, leaving 7 bases between. The CDR3 length is 12 residues. TCRdb re-called the PCR reads through MiXCR, storing one row per CDR3 protein. The sample has about 320,000 distinct CDR3 sequences; 24% are singletons. This clonotype was sampled from a human donor in good health. Some libraries in this study had Jurkat cell RNA spiked in. The sample was naive CD8+ T cells from blood, with Jurkat cell RNA spiked in. Noted subset: FACS-sorted CD8+CD4-CCR7+CD45RA+ naive T cells. The rearrangement joins TRBV19 to TRBJ2-1; D not resolved. CDR3 sequence (DNA): TGTGCCAGTAGTATTCCCGGGAATGAGCAGTTCTTC. It specifies CASSIPGNEQFF. The entire variable domain, with the rest obtained from reference TRBV19 and TRBJ2-1, is as follows: DGGITQSPKYLFRKEGQNVTLSCEQNLNHDAMYWYRQDPGQGLRLIYYSQIVNDFQKGDIAEGYSVSREKKESFPLTVTSAQKNPTAFYLCASSIPGNEQFFGPGTRLTVL.